This paragraph reports one TCR beta chain. TCRdb analysed the reads with MiXCR anew, one entry per CDR3 protein. Of fewer than 300,000 distinct CDR3 sequences listed, roughly 25% are singletons. After removal of 5 bases from V and 6 bases from J, the junction contained 7 bases not matched to a gene. CDR1 and CDR2 (germline): SGHVS, FNYEAQ. The CDR3 runs to 14 residues. The data are from a study of T cell repertoires in cytomegalovirus infection. V gene TRBV7-6 combines with J gene TRBJ1-5; 7 bases match TRBD1. Sequenced input: PBMCs. The TCR was taken from a human donor in good health (CMV status not recorded). Some clones in this sample may be carry-over from other donors' samples. In nucleotides, the CDR3 is TGTGCCAGCAGCCAGGGGGGGATAATTCAGCCCCAGCATTTT. Encoded protein: CASSQGGIIQPQHF. The full variable domain, rest sourced from reference TRBV7-6 and TRBJ1-5, is GAGVSQSPRYKVTKRGQDVALRCDPISGHVSLYWYRQALGQGPEFLTYFNYEAQQDKSGLPNDRFSAERPEGSISTLTIQRTEQRDSAMYRCASSQGGIIQPQHFGDGTRLSIL.